One sample yielded the 28 T cell receptor beta chains listed below, sequenced in a study of blood T cell repertoires in COVID-19. This table comes from immunoSEQ multiplex PCR, and its TCRdb copy is limited to in-frame clones, with some not included. The table shows fewer than 300,000 clones, with more than 75% occurring only once. Sequences were obtained from peripheral blood. The receptors stem from a middle-aged woman who had recovered from COVID-19.

The rearrangement joins TRBV24-1 to TRBJ2-1; 8 nucleotides agree with TRBD1. Germline CDR1 and CDR2: KGHDR and SFDVKD. V trimming: 9 bases; J trimming: 10 bases; junction bases outside the gene matches: 7. The CDR3 totals 12 residues. CDR3 nucleotide sequence: TGTGCCACCCAGGGGGCACGCGGAGAGCAGTTCTTC. Its protein is CATQGARGEQFF.

Note on this clone: One junction end does not reproduce the germline sequence, and a read error may be involved. CDR3 loop: CSAGGGRTF. The CDR3, as DNA: TGCAGCGCTGGGGGGGGACGGACGTTT. The chain is built from TRBV29-1 and TRBJ1-4, with D possibly matching TRBD1 (5 bases). Germline CDR1 SQVTM, CDR2 ANQGSEA. The CDR3 sequence is 9 residues long.

This clone was counted a single time. The J gene is TRBJ1-2, the V gene TRBV5-8; 7 nucleotides line up with TRBD1. Germline V gene sequence: CDR1 SGHTS, CDR2 YDEGEE. Trimming removed 4 bases from V and 2 bases from J; junction bases left unmatched: 5. The CDR3 length is 14 residues. DNA of the CDR3: TGTGCCAGCAGCGGACAGGTTGCCAACTATGGCTACACCTTC. This translates into CASSGQVANYGYTF.

The V and J genes are TRBV30 and TRBJ1-1; TRBD1 matches at 11 bases. This CDR3 is built from 13 residues. Germline trimming cut 5 bases from V and 5 bases from J; bases unmatched to any gene: 4. CDR1 and CDR2 from the germline V gene are GTSNPN and SVGIG (reference sequence). The CDR3 protein is CAWAGQGGTEAFF. The DNA for the CDR3 is TGTGCCTGGGCGGGACAGGGGGGGACTGAAGCTTTCTTT.

This clone was seen a single time. V usage is TRBV7-8 and J usage is TRBJ2-1; weak D call: TRBD2 (7 bases). V dropped 0 bases and J dropped 4 bases, with 22 bases sitting between them. The germline gives CDR1 SGHVS, CDR2 FQNEAQ. CDR3 length equals 19 residues. DNA for the CDR3: TGTGCCAGCAGCTTAGCCCCCCTTTGGGGAGGGAGGGGGTACAATGAGCAGTTCTTC. Residues: CASSLAPLWGGRGYNEQFF.

The J gene is TRBJ2-3, the V gene TRBV2, with unresolved D. V shed 0 bases and J shed 2 bases, with 6 bases lying between them. CDR1 SNHLY and CDR2 FYNNEI come from the germline V gene. This CDR3 contains 14 residues. CDR3 in amino acids: CASSEAGYTDTQYF. CDR3 DNA: TGTGCCAGCAGTGAAGCGGGCTACACAGATACGCAGTATTTT. Full variable domain (missing parts from reference TRBV2 and TRBJ2-3): EPEVTQTPSHQVTQMGQEVILRCVPISNHLYFYWYRQILGQKVEFLVSFYNNEISEKSEIFDDQFSVERPDGSNFTLKIRSTKLEDSAMYFCASSEAGYTDTQYFGPGTRLTVL.

The rearrangement links TRBV6-4 to TRBJ1-2, with D perhaps matching TRBD1 (6 bases). From germline, CDR1 is MRHNA and CDR2 SNTAGT. V lost 7 bases and J 2 bases, leaving 14 bases between the germline ends. The CDR3 extends over 14 amino acids. CDR3 bases: TGTGCCAGCACTAGGACAGCCGCAAACTATGGCTACACCTTC. The encoded protein is CASTRTAANYGYTF.

This chain joins TRBV12-3 or TRBV12-4 and TRBJ1-6; D might be TRBD1 (6 bases). Trimming removed 5 bases at V and 14 bases at J, with 13 bases between. This CDR3 has 12 amino acids. CDR3 amino acids: CASSPQEGALHF. Here the CDR3 DNA reads TGTGCCAGCAGTCCACAAGAGGGGGCCCTCCACTTT.

The genes are TRBV5-6 and TRBJ2-7, with 11 bases fitting TRBD2. Trimming removed 3 bases from V and 3 bases from J; junction bases left unmatched: 8. CDR3 size: 16 residues. Germline lookup yields CDR1 SGHDT and CDR2 YYEEEE. CDR3 bases: TGTGCCAGCAGCTCCCCGGAACTAGCGGGAGTCTACGAGCAGTACTTC. Encoded protein: CASSSPELAGVYEQYF.

The chain joins TRBV19 to TRBJ1-2; 8 nucleotides agree with TRBD1. The V and J ends lost 5 bases and 0 bases, in that order; junction bases with no gene match: 5. The CDR3 sequence is 15 residues long. Germline loops: CDR1 LNHDA, CDR2 SQIVND (reference sequence). CDR3: CASSPRDRPNYGYTF. CDR3 in DNA: TGTGCCAGTAGTCCCCGGGACAGGCCTAACTATGGCTACACCTTC.

This clone showed up just a few times. The rearrangement links TRBV10-3 to TRBJ1-4, with D possibly TRBD1 on 5 matching bases. Germline CDR1 is ENHRY and CDR2 is SYGVKD. V gave up 10 bases and J gave up 7 bases, with 16 bases separating them. The CDR3 covers 13 residues. CDR3 region: CATRVADSEKLFF. The CDR3 region has the DNA TGTGCCACCCGAGTGGCCGACAGTGAAAAACTGTTTTTT.

The chain combines TRBV27 with TRBJ1-2; D perhaps matches TRBD1 (5 bases). This CDR3 spans 16 amino acids. Germline loops: CDR1 MNHEY, CDR2 SMNVEV (reference sequence). The V end lost 3 bases, the J end lost 4 bases, and 18 bases lay between the germline ends. CDR3 amino acids: CASSFAGGIGAYGYTF. CDR3 bases: TGTGCCAGCAGTTTTGCGGGGGGGATCGGGGCCTATGGCTACACCTTC.

The V gene is TRBV7-2, the J gene TRBJ1-4; TRBD1 aligns across 7 bases. The CDR3 sequence is 14 residues long. Germline CDR1 and CDR2: SGHTA and FQGNSA. Losses at the gene ends were 6 bases for V and 3 bases for J; bases not matched to a gene: 4. DNA of the CDR3: TGTGCCAGCAGGTCCGGGACAGCTAATGAAAAACTGTTTTTT. Its translation: CASRSGTANEKLFF.

The chain links TRBV7-9 to TRBJ1-3; D call uncertain. Germline CDR1 and CDR2: SEHNR and FQNEAQ (reference sequence). The V end lost 5 bases, the J end lost 0 bases, and 17 bases lay between the germline ends. This CDR3 spans 17 amino acids. CDR3 in amino acids: CASSLGWTKVSGNTIYF. In DNA form, the CDR3 reads TGTGCCAGCAGCCTAGGGTGGACTAAAGTCTCTGGAAACACCATATATTTT.

This sequence joins TRBV9 and TRBJ2-1, with 14 positions matching TRBD2. The CDR3 contains 17 residues. After removal of 4 bases from V and 9 bases from J, the junction contained 12 bases not matched to a gene. Germline lookup yields CDR1 SGDLS and CDR2 YYNGEE. CDR3 protein: CASSPTGLAGGVSEQFF. The CDR3, as DNA: TGTGCCAGCAGCCCCACTGGACTAGCGGGAGGAGTCAGTGAGCAGTTCTTC. The complete variable domain, with remaining parts taken from reference TRBV9 and TRBJ2-1, reads DSGVTQTPKHLITATGQRVTLRCSPRSGDLSVYWYQQSLDQGLQFLIQYYNGEERAKGNILERFSAQQFPDLHSELNLSSLELGDSALYFCASSPTGLAGGVSEQFFGPGTRLTVL.

V usage is TRBV3-1 (or the pseudogene TRBV3-2) and J usage is TRBJ2-2, with D maybe TRBD1 (6 bases). This CDR3 region has 16 residues. Germline CDR1 is LGHDT and CDR2 is YNNKEL (reference sequence). V was cut by 4 bases and J by 0 bases, with 12 bases left in between. CDR3 sequence (DNA): TGTGCCAGCAGCCCCCACAGGGCCCCGAACACCGGGGAGCTGTTTTTT. Translated: CASSPHRAPNTGELFF.

This clone was seen only a few times. The V and J genes are TRBV25-1 and TRBJ1-1; the match to TRBD1 covers 11 bases. Germline V gives CDR1 MGHDK, CDR2 SYGVNS. V was pared by 10 bases and J by 1 base, with 8 bases of the junction left unmatched. This CDR3 is built from 15 residues. The CDR3 nucleotides read TGTGCCACCCGGACAGGGGGCCTCTCGAACACTGAAGCTTTCTTT. Translating it yields CATRTGGLSNTEAFF.

The chain uses TRBV27 and TRBJ1-4; D is ambiguous. Germline assignment: CDR1 MNHEY and CDR2 SMNVEV (reference sequence). Trimming took 4 bases from V and 4 from J, leaving 7 bases between them. This CDR3 comprises 13 residues. CDR3 sequence reads: CASSSEGNEKLFF. DNA for the CDR3: TGTGCCAGCAGTTCGGAGGGTAATGAAAAACTGTTTTTT.

The chain carries TRBV9 and TRBJ2-1, with TRBD1 matching 8 bases. With V trimmed by 4 bases and J by 8 bases, 11 bases remained unmatched. The CDR3 length is 15 residues. Germline V gene sequence: CDR1 SGDLS, CDR2 YYNGEE. The CDR3 reads CASSPRTGWADEQFF. CDR3 nucleotide sequence: TGTGCCAGCAGCCCCCGGACAGGGTGGGCTGATGAGCAGTTCTTC.

This clone appeared a single time. This chain links TRBV6-2 or TRBV6-3 with TRBJ2-7; a possible D gene is TRBD2 (6 bases). There are 12 residues in the CDR3. The germline V gene encodes CDR1 MNHEY and CDR2 SVGEGT. The V and J ends lost 6 bases and 4 bases respectively, with 10 bases between them. CDR3 nucleotides: TGTGCCAGCAGCGGGAGCGGGTACGAGCAGTACTTC. This encodes CASSGSGYEQYF.

This chain connects TRBV6-2 or TRBV6-3 to TRBJ2-1; TRBD1 matches at 7 bases. The V gene end was trimmed by 5 bases and the J gene end by 12 bases; junction bases not matched to a gene: 10. The CDR3 totals 13 residues. Germline CDR1 reads MNHEY; CDR2 reads SVGEGT. As DNA, the CDR3 is TGTGCCAGCAGTACCCCAAGGACAGGTTGGCAGTTCTTC. Translated, it gives CASSTPRTGWQFF.

The V call is TRBV29-1, the J call TRBJ1-5; 8 bases fit TRBD1. The CDR3 has 14 amino acids. V gave up 7 bases and J gave up 3 bases; unmatched junction bases: 8. Germline CDR1 is SQVTM and CDR2 is ANQGSEA. CDR3 nucleotide sequence: TGCAGCGCCACGACAGGGGCGACCAATCAGCCCCAGCATTTT. It yields the protein CSATTGATNQPQHF.

V is TRBV30 and J is TRBJ1-1; D is perhaps TRBD1 (5 bases). The CDR3 covers 16 residues. Germline lookup yields CDR1 GTSNPN and CDR2 SVGIG (reference sequence). The V end was cut by 3 bases, the J end by 3 bases, with 20 bases between. CDR3 amino acids: CAWSLPREMGDTEAFF. The CDR3 bases are TGTGCCTGGAGCCTACCCCGGGAGATGGGGGACACTGAAGCTTTCTTT.

The rearrangement uses TRBV7-2 and TRBJ2-3; 8 nucleotides agree with TRBD2. Trimming at V came to 0 bases and at J to 4 bases, leaving 3 bases not matched to a gene. The germline gives CDR1 SGHTA, CDR2 FQGNSA. CDR3 length: 15 residues. CDR3 region: CASSLARGGADTQYF. In DNA form, the CDR3 reads TGTGCCAGCAGCTTAGCCCGGGGGGGGGCAGATACGCAGTATTTT. Complete variable domain (other parts from reference TRBV7-2 and TRBJ2-3): GAGVSQSPSNKVTEKGKDVELRCDPISGHTALYWYRQSLGQGLEFLIYFQGNSAPDKSGLPSDRFSAERTGGSVSTLTIQRTQQEDSAVYLCASSLARGGADTQYFGPGTRLTVL.

Remarks on this clone: The same CDR3 is also encoded by other DNA sequences in this sample. The chain joins TRBV29-1 to TRBJ2-7; tentatively, D is TRBD2 (5 bases). With 4 bases removed from V and 0 bases from J, the gap between germline ends came to 7 bases. The CDR3 is 12 amino acids. The V gene's germline CDR1 is SQVTM and CDR2 ANQGSEA. The CDR3: CSVGGSSYEQYF. The CDR3 nucleotides are TGCAGCGTTGGAGGGAGCTCCTACGAGCAGTACTTC.

The chain joins TRBV5-4 to TRBJ2-7; TRBD2 aligns across 9 bases. V dropped 1 base and J dropped 0; count of bases not matched to a gene: 11. Germline CDR1 reads SGHNT; CDR2 reads YYREEE (reference sequence). This CDR3 spans 18 amino acids. The CDR3 nucleotides are TGTGCCAGCAGCTTGCTCTTTATGCGAGCGGGAGGCTCCTACGAGCAGTACTTC. The encoded protein is CASSLLFMRAGGSYEQYF. The complete variable domain, with remaining parts taken from reference TRBV5-4 and TRBJ2-7, reads ETGVTQSPTHLIKTRGQQVTLRCSSQSGHNTVSWYQQALGQGPQFIFQYYREEENGRGNFPPRFSGLQFPNYSSELNVNALELDDSALYLCASSLLFMRAGGSYEQYFGPGTRLTVT.

The chain carries TRBV19 and TRBJ2-1; possible D gene TRBD2, 7 bases. The CDR3 has 14 amino acids. Per germline, CDR1 LNHDA and CDR2 SQIVND (reference sequence). V lost 5 bases and J lost 8, with 16 bases in between. CDR3 sequence: CASSEGGSLDEQFF. DNA of the CDR3: TGTGCCAGTAGTGAGGGGGGGAGTTTGGATGAGCAGTTCTTC.

This clone was counted a few times. This rearrangement joins TRBV11-2 to TRBJ2-7; 7 bases line up with TRBD2. Unmatched junction bases numbered 4, after V lost 0 bases and J lost 2 bases. Germline loops: CDR1 SGHAT, CDR2 FQNNGV. CDR3 length: 15 residues. The CDR3, as DNA: TGTGCCAGCAGCTTAGAGGCTAGCGGCCCCTACGAGCAGTACTTC. Residues: CASSLEASGPYEQYF.